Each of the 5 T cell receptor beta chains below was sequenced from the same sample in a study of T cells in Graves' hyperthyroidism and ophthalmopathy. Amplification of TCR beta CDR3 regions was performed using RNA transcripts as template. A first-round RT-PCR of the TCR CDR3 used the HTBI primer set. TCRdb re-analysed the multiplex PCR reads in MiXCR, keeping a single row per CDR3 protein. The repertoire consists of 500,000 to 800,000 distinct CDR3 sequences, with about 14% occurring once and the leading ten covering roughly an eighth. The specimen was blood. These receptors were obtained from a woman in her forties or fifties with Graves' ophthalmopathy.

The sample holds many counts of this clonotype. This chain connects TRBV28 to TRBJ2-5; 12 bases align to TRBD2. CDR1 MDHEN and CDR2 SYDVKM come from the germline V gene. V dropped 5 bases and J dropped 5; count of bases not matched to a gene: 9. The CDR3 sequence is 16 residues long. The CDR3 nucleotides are TGTGCCAGCAGTACCCGACTAGCGGGAGAATATGAGACCCAGTACTTC. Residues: CASSTRLAGEYETQYF.

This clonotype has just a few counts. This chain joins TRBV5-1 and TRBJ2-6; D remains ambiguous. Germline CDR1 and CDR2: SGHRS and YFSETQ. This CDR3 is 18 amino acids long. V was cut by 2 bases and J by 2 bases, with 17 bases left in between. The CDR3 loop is CASSLGLVLPAGANVLTF. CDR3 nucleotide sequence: TGCGCCAGCAGCTTAGGGCTAGTCTTACCTGCTGGGGCCAACGTCCTGACTTTC.

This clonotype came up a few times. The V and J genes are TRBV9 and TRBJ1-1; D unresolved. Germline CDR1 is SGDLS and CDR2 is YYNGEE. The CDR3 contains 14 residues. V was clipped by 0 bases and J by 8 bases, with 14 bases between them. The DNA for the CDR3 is TGTGCCAGCAGCGTAGGGGGTTCTTTGGGAGAAGCTTTCTTT. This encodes CASSVGGSLGEAFF.

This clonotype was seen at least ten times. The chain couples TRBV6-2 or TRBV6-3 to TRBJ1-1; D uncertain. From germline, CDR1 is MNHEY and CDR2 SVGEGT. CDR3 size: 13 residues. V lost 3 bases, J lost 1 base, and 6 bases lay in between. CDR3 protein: CASSYAPNTEAFF. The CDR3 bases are TGTGCCAGCAGTTATGCGCCGAACACTGAAGCTTTCTTT.

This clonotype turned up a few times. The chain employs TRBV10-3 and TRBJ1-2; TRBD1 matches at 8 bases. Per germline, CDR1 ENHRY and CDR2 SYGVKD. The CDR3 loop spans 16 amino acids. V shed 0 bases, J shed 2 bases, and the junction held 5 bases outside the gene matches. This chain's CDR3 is CAISESIRTGNYGYTF. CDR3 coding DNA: TGTGCCATCAGTGAGTCGATCCGGACAGGGAACTATGGCTACACCTTC.